The TCR beta chain under discussion was sequenced for a study of T cell repertoires in cytomegalovirus infection. Whole-study context: Indications came from public TCR beta signatures; they pointed to CMV infection and to a matching HLA type.

In regard to this clonotype: What it binds is not known.

TCRdb recomputed calls from the reads with MiXCR, one row per CDR3 protein. The table lists under 450,000 distinct CDR3 sequences, roughly a third of them singletons, with approximately 15% in the top ten. The CDR3 spans 16 residues. The junction had 9 bases not matched to a gene; V was cut back by 3 bases and J by 5 bases. Per the germline V gene, CDR1 is KGHSH and CDR2 is LQKENI. Study results and limitations: There were carriers of CMV plus the relevant HLA, and cumulative public TCR beta family frequency identified them. HLA-C-restricted CMV clonotypes gave the most frequent clonotype in two of eight donors.

The V and J genes are TRBV18 and TRBJ2-2; TRBD1 agrees at 7 bases. This specimen consisted of cultured PBMCs, obtained from culture after CMV antigen stimulation. This receptor was identified in a human donor in good health (CMV status not recorded). Some clones in this sample may be carry-over from other donors' samples. Here the CDR3 DNA reads TGTGCCAGCTCACCGTCGGGACAGTGGACGACCGGGGAGCTGTTTTTT. This encodes CASSPSGQWTTGELFF.